This T cell receptor beta chain derives from a study of blood T cells in healthy people across ages. The CDR3 is 17 residues long. Germline V gene data show CDR1 as SGHVS and CDR2 as FQNEAQ. A J-beta primer mix and a sample-barcoded 5' primer were used in a second PCR of about 7 to 12 cycles. TCRdb passed the 5' RACE reads through MiXCR, listing each CDR3 protein once. The table records about 1.6 million distinct CDR3 sequences, roughly 32% of them present only once. Isolated PBMCs totaled at least 7 million in each sample. The sequencing input was blood. The chain has TRBV7-8 and TRBJ2-7, with D perhaps matching TRBD2 (7 bases). The J call is uncertain, as TRBJ2-5 better fits the DNA end. This sequence was found in a woman in her 30s in good health. CDR3 bases: TGTGCCAGCAGCTCCCCGTCTCGACGGGGGGCGCGAGAGACCCAGTACTTC. Its translation is CASSSPSRRGARETQYF.